Below are 17 T cell receptor beta chains sequenced from a single sample in a study of shared clonotypes between healthy human individuals. Using immunoSEQ multiplex PCR, the repertoire was profiled, and TCRdb retains in-frame clones only, with some absent. The sample contains about 320,000 clones, about nine tenths of which appear only once. Sequences were obtained from memory CD8+ T cells sorted from blood. Documented subset: CD45RO+ cells pooled with CCR7-negative TemRA cells. Source of these receptors: a man between 18 and 29 years old in good health.

The chain links TRBV7-9 to TRBJ2-7; 9 bases fit TRBD2. There are 17 residues in the CDR3. V lost 0 bases to trimming and J lost 2 bases; unmatched junction nucleotides: 8. The germline gives CDR1 SEHNR, CDR2 FQNEAQ (reference sequence). Written as DNA, the CDR3 is TGTGCCAGCAGCTTAGCGGAAATAGCGGGAGTGGCCTACGAGCAGTACTTC. It codes for CASSLAEIAGVAYEQYF.

J is TRBJ2-5 and V is TRBV14; D not certain. The CDR3 is made up of 15 amino acids. Germline V gene data show CDR1 as SGHDN and CDR2 as FVKESK. Trimming removed 2 bases from V and 5 bases from J, with 15 bases in between. The CDR3 nucleotides are TGTGCCAGCAGCCAATGGGTCACCAACTCGGAGACCCAGTACTTC. Amino acids: CASSQWVTNSETQYF.

The sample holds one count of this clone. The chain joins TRBV28 to TRBJ2-2, with 7 bases identical to TRBD2. The CDR3 consists of 17 residues. Germline V CDR1 and CDR2: MDHEN, SYDVKM. V gave up 6 bases and J gave up 2 bases; unmatched junction bases: 12. This CDR3 is CASRPEGPSGNTGELFF. In DNA, the CDR3 is TGTGCCAGCAGACCAGAGGGGCCTAGCGGAAACACCGGGGAGCTGTTTTTT.

The rearrangement joins TRBV28 to TRBJ1-5; TRBD1 might be the D (6 bases). The germline CDR1 and CDR2 sequences are MDHEN and SYDVKM. This CDR3 spans 15 amino acids. Trimming removed 6 bases from V and 4 bases from J, with 16 bases in between. The CDR3 protein is CASSPQGGGNQPQHF. In DNA form, the CDR3 reads TGTGCCAGCAGCCCACAGGGAGGTGGGAATCAGCCCCAGCATTTT.

The chain carries TRBV6-5 and TRBJ1-2; D possibly corresponds to TRBD1 (5 bases). V was pared by 2 bases and J by 3 bases, with 10 bases between. CDR3 length: 14 residues. Germline values: CDR1 MNHEY, CDR2 SVGAGI. CDR3 in amino acids: CASSYVLGDYGYTF. DNA of the CDR3: TGTGCCAGCAGTTACGTACTGGGGGACTATGGCTACACCTTC.

The J gene is TRBJ2-1, the V gene TRBV7-9, with TRBD1 as a possible D gene (5 bases). V lost 5 bases, J lost 0 bases, and 11 bases lay in between. The germline V gene has CDR1 SEHNR and CDR2 FQNEAQ (reference sequence). This CDR3 has 15 amino acids. The DNA for the CDR3 is TGTGCCAGCAGCCCAGGCCAGGGCTCCTACAATGAGCAGTTCTTC. This gives the protein CASSPGQGSYNEQFF.

This chain links TRBV9 with TRBJ2-3, with TRBD2 identical over 10 bases. The ends lost 8 bases at V and 0 bases at J; junction bases unmatched: 12. Germline loops: CDR1 SGDLS, CDR2 YYNGEE. The CDR3 consists of 17 residues. The CDR3 sequence: CASDPGLAFPSTDTQYF. As DNA, the CDR3 is TGTGCCAGTGACCCGGGACTAGCGTTCCCTAGCACAGATACGCAGTATTTT. Combining the CDR3 with reference TRBV9 and TRBJ2-3 gives the whole variable domain DSGVTQTPKHLITATGQRVTLRCSPRSGDLSVYWYQQSLDQGLQFLIQYYNGEERAKGNILERFSAQQFPDLHSELNLSSLELGDSALYFCASDPGLAFPSTDTQYFGPGTRLTVL.

As DNA, the CDR3 is TGTGCCAGCAGCCCAAGCAGGGCGTGGGAACTCTACGAGCAGTACTTC. This gives the protein CASSPSRAWELYEQYF. The J gene is TRBJ2-7, the V gene TRBV4-2, with D possibly being TRBD1 (5 bases). CDR1 is LGHNA and CDR2 is YNFKEQ in the germline V gene. With 4 bases removed from V and 3 bases from J, the gap between germline ends came to 19 bases. This CDR3 is 16 amino acids long.

This chain connects TRBV10-3 to TRBJ2-3; TRBD2 matches at 14 bases. After removal of 4 bases from V and 4 bases from J, the junction contained 1 base not matched to a gene. The CDR3 spans 15 residues. Germline loops: CDR1 ENHRY, CDR2 SYGVKD. CDR3 sequence (DNA): TGTGCCATCAGTGCGACTAGCGGGGGGGCAGATACGCAGTATTTT. Translated: CAISATSGGADTQYF.

CDR3 sequence (DNA): TGTGCCAGCAGTGACGGACAGGAAAACACCGGGGAGCTGTTTTTT. Its protein is CASSDGQENTGELFF. The chain couples TRBV25-1 to TRBJ2-2, with 7 bases lining up with TRBD1. The CDR3 loop spans 15 amino acids. J was trimmed by 2 bases and V by 3 bases; bases with no gene match: 3. The germline gives CDR1 MGHDK, CDR2 SYGVNS.

The V and J genes are TRBV6-6 and TRBJ1-1; D gene unclear. The CDR3 has 16 residues. The V gene lost 1 base and the J gene lost 3 bases, with 15 bases spanning the gap. From germline, CDR1 is MNHNY and CDR2 SVGAGI (reference sequence). CDR3 coding DNA: TGTGCCAGCAGTTACTACCCTGTTTGGAAGGACACTGAAGCTTTCTTT. This codes for CASSYYPVWKDTEAFF.

The chain links TRBV13 to TRBJ2-7; 9 bases map to TRBD1. Germline CDR1 reads PRHDT; CDR2 reads FYEKMQ (reference sequence). The CDR3 sequence is 17 residues long. Trimming removed 5 bases from V and 0 bases from J; junction bases left unmatched: 11. CDR3 amino acids: CASSQSNRGPSSYEQYF. CDR3 bases: TGTGCCAGCAGCCAATCGAACAGGGGGCCCTCCTCCTACGAGCAGTACTTC.

V and J are TRBV10-3 and TRBJ1-3, with D hard to call. This CDR3 spans 13 amino acids. Germline loops: CDR1 ENHRY, CDR2 SYGVKD. Trimming took 11 bases from V and 4 from J, leaving 15 bases between them. The CDR3 coding sequence is TGTGCCGGAGCTCTAGTCTCCGGAAACACCATATATTTT. This encodes CAGALVSGNTIYF.

The rearrangement joins TRBV6-4 to TRBJ2-7; TRBD2 matches 13 bases. This CDR3 region has 17 residues. V was clipped by 6 bases and J by 5 bases; unmatched bases: 13. Germline-derived CDR1 and CDR2 are MRHNA and SNTAGT. The CDR3 sequence: CASRRGTSGRAPNEQYF. CDR3 nucleotides: TGTGCCAGCAGGAGGGGAACTAGCGGGAGGGCACCCAACGAGCAGTACTTC.

The chain couples TRBV6-5 to TRBJ2-3, with 8 nucleotides matching TRBD2. The J segment lost 0 bases and the V segment lost 7 bases, leaving 6 bases of the junction unmatched. Germline-derived CDR1 and CDR2 are MNHEY and SVGAGI. The CDR3 contains 15 residues. Here the CDR3 DNA reads TGTGCCAGCACCAGACTAGCGCGTAGCACAGATACGCAGTATTTT. Its protein is CASTRLARSTDTQYF.

The chain is built from TRBV4-1 and TRBJ1-5; 10 bases line up with TRBD1. CDR1 MGHRA and CDR2 YSYEKL come from the germline V gene. V lost 0 bases and J lost 0; bases outside the gene matches: 8. The CDR3 has 19 amino acids. CDR3 in amino acids: CASSQDRQGAVFSNQPQHF. The DNA for the CDR3 is TGCGCCAGCAGCCAAGATAGACAGGGGGCGGTTTTTAGCAATCAGCCCCAGCATTTT.

The V call is TRBV25-1, the J call TRBJ1-5; TRBD1 agrees at 7 bases. Germline lookup yields CDR1 MGHDK and CDR2 SYGVNS. V was clipped by 4 bases and J by 4 bases; unmatched bases: 7. CDR3 length equals 15 residues. CDR3 nucleotides: TGTGCCAGCAGTGCCGGACAGGCACTGAATCAGCCCCAGCATTTT. As protein: CASSAGQALNQPQHF.